This TCR beta chain originates from a study of shared clonotypes between healthy human individuals (dated by TCRdb to about 2020). Regarding the study in general: A couple of women and a few men aged 18 to 49 years were included in the cohort. For each donor, CD4 naive and CD4 memory were each given three plates, CD8 naive was given two plates, and CD8 memory was given one plate. To estimate repertoire size and how much clonotype sharing occurs between individuals, the study deeply sequenced the blood TCR repertoires of about five healthy adults. Different laboratories and diverse techniques were used to prepare libraries and sequence TCR repertoires, to increase sequencing depth and limit assay-specific biases. Per donor, leukapheresis produced somewhere between about 0.85 and 10 billion PBMCs. Overall study results and their limits: Pairwise subsampling indicated that sequencing depth was expected to affect the degree of clonotype sharing among donors. Across four donors, approximately 5% of naive CD4, over 3% of naive CD8, about 2% of memory CD4, and about 0.44% of memory CD8 clonotypes were shared. Higher generation probabilities were observed for clonotypes shared by all four sorted-subset donors than for non-shared clonotypes. Rarefaction of sorted-subset datasets indicated incomplete sequencing despite the large sequencing depth. The genetic and exposure-history diversity represented was limited by the small number of donors. Sampling was restricted to blood, and TCR repertoires in tissues likely differ from the TCR repertoires found in blood. Naive subsets generally had larger estimated clonotype richness than memory subsets did.

Note on this clone: Its antigen is still unknown. No qualities accompany the bases; no much larger clone lies one base away.

Using the deep immunoSEQ assay, TCR CDR3 regions were amplified from genomic DNA by multiplex PCR. Genomic DNA extracted from each cell subset was distributed evenly over all wells of several immunoSEQ 96-well plates, and each plate served as one replicate. For sorted subsets, about 0.2 ug genomic DNA, equal to tens of thousands of T cell genomes, was loaded into each replicate PCR. Purified libraries were measured with a Qubit 3.0 fluorometer, size-checked on a Bioanalyzer 2100, and measured again with the KAPA Library Quantification kit. Every immunoSEQ 96-well plate was sequenced on a dedicated single-read 150-cycle Illumina NextSeq 550 flow cell. Processing in the source paper ran as follows. Because the immunoSEQ output included only junctional sequences and no quality scores, the filtering could not be the same as the filtering used for full-length reads. Sequences were annotated with PyIR, a Python wrapper for IgBLAST v1.9, using IMGT germline references to assign V/J genes and CDR3. Reads were removed for weak V/J assignments (E-value above 1e-6), missing CDR3, stop codons, out-of-frame junctions, or ambiguous translated residues. V3J clonotypes were defined by identical inferred V gene, J gene, and CDR3 amino acid sequence. Percentage overlap between repertoires was calculated by dividing the number of shared unique clonotypes by the size of the smaller repertoire. Richness of each repertoire was evaluated using RTK rarefaction, the Chao1 estimator, and Recon v2.1 estimates of unobserved clonotypes. For all TCRbeta clonotypes obtained by the gDNA method from several donors, generation probabilities were computed with OLGA. The clones in this table, taken by TCRdb from immuneACCESS, are in-frame only. Not every clone is retained; where verified, under half of the shortfall comes from an unresolved V gene, and the cause of the rest is unknown. V, J and clone size are those of that table, while D and trimming were read from the DNA. The sample records about 2 million clones, 90% to 95% of which are singletons. The top ten clones comprise 0.1% to 0.15% of the sample.

The donors were healthy, HIV-negative adults with no recently reported acute infections or vaccinations. Every donor was a Caucasian adult residing in Nashville, Tennessee, USA. CD4+ T cells were enriched through magnetic negative selection, after which naive cells were positively selected on CD45RA and the remaining negative fraction served as the memory subset. After blood collection by leukapheresis, PBMCs were isolated using Ficoll-Histopaque density gradient centrifugation and then cryopreserved in the vapor phase of liquid nitrogen. Purity and quantity of every magnetically sorted T cell population were checked by analytical flow cytometry. Genomic DNA was isolated from each sorted fraction and quantified by UV absorbance on a Nanodrop 2000c. Sample: naive CD4+ T cells sorted from blood. Sample cell subset or site, as interpreted from the label and publication: CD45RA+ positively selected. The receptor was isolated from a man younger than 35 in good health.

The sequence in DNA is TGTGCCAGCAGCCCGTTGGGTGGGACGAACACTGAAGCTTTCTTT. Protein translation: CASSPLGGTNTEAFF. The rearranged segments are TRBV7-9 and TRBJ1-1; the best D guess is TRBD1, with 5 bases matching. Spanning cysteine to phenylalanine, the CDR3 consists of 15 amino acids. CDR3 DNA is the only sequence kept; it has 45 bases, read in frame from the first base. Trimming costs V 5 bases and J 1 base, and their ends lie 14 bases apart. From a lookup of the germline V gene (reference sequence), CDR1 and CDR2 are SEHNR and FQNEAQ.